Described below is a single TCR beta chain sequence and its context. Antigen specificity is unknown. This sample is part of a study of shared clonotypes between healthy human individuals. Assay runs were performed at deep level. Sequencing was performed with immunoSEQ multiplex PCR; in TCRdb, only in-frame clones are kept and a portion is missing. This table holds a few million clones, 93% found once. Study observations and caveats: The four-donor shared clonotypes exceeded non-shared clonotypes in generation probability, with non-shared ones scoring lower. The study generally estimated greater richness for naive than memory subsets.

The naive CD8 fraction comprised CD45RO-negative cells positively selected for CCR7 and excluded terminally differentiated effector memory CD45RA+ cells. Donors had no recently reported acute infections or vaccinations and were HIV-negative. Germline V gene sequence: CDR1 SQVTM, CDR2 ANQGSEA. The CDR3 sequence is 11 residues long. V was shortened by 5 bases and J by 1 base, with 6 bases between the two germline ends. This sequence originates from a man between 18 and 29 years old in good health. Some clones in this sample may be carry-over from other donors' samples. V and J are TRBV29-1 and TRBJ2-7, with D perhaps TRBD2 (5 bases). Sequenced material: naive CD8+ T cells from PBMCs. The CDR3 spells CSVTSSYEQYF. Written as DNA, the CDR3 is TGCAGCGTTACTAGTTCCTACGAGCAGTACTTC.